This T cell receptor (beta chain) derives from a study of post-analysis software for immune sequencing data. Study-level findings and limits: When patients were compared with controls, 4 or 5 TRBV segments were more frequent, TRBV5-6, TRBV5-1 and TRBV20-1 among them. Under the F measure, samples that were prepared in one batch clustered strongly together.

Worth noting for this clonotype: Antigen specificity is unknown. This may come from a read error, since a much larger clone is one base off.

Per the germline V gene, CDR1 is SQVTM and CDR2 is ANQGSEA. The CDR3 spans 12 residues. Unique molecular identifiers were built into the TCR beta cDNA libraries. TCRdb re-called the PCR reads through MiXCR, storing one row per CDR3 protein. The profile shows a few hundred thousand distinct CDR3 sequences, 30% to 45% of them singletons. The clonotype comes from a girl under 18 with multiple sclerosis. The sample taken for sequencing was blood. The chain recombines TRBV29-1 with TRBJ2-1; no definite D call. The J call may be in error: the DNA end matches TRBJ2-7 better. The CDR3 bases are TGCAGCGCCCTCCAGACGAACAATGAGCAGTACTTC. Residues: CSALQTNNEQYF.